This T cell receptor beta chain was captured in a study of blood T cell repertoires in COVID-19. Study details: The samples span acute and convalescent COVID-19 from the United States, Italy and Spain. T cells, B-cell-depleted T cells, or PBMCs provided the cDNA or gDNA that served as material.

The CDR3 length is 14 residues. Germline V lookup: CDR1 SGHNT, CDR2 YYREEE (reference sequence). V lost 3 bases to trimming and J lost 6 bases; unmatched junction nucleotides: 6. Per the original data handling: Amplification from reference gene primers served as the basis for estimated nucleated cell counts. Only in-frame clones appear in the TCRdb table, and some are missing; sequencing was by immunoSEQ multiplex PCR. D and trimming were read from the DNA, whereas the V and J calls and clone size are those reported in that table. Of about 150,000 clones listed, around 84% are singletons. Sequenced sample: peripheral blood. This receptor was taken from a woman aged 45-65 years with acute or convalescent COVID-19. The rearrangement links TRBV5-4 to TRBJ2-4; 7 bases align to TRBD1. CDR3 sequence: CASSSDRERNIQYF. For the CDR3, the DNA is TGTGCCAGCAGCTCCGACAGGGAGAGAAACATTCAGTACTTC.